The clone carrying this TCR beta chain appeared a few times. No antigen is known for it. Both TCR beta VDJ combination and CDR3 sequence profiling were carried out. Genomic DNA was the template for this profiling. TCRdb analysed the reads with MiXCR anew, one entry per CDR3 protein. The sample yields about 160,000 distinct CDR3 sequences, roughly 50% seen once. In patients chosen for sequencing, flow cytometry had shown CD8+CD57+ cell expansion. Severe acquired aplastic anemia was the diagnosis recorded for all patients. Patients were untreated when blood was sampled. The data derive from a study of CD8+CD57+ T cells in acquired aplastic anemia. Findings and caveats of the study: Both patients and controls carried the same twenty-nine CD8+ CDR3 sequences.

The CDR3 is made up of 15 amino acids. CDR1 and CDR2 (germline): LNHNV, YYDKDF (reference sequence). The V segment lost 5 bases and the J segment 3 bases; nucleotides outside the gene matches: 5. This TCR was recovered from a human donor with aplastic anemia. Input material: sorted CD4+, CD8+, or CD8+CD57+ T cells (not recorded which) from PBMCs. The V and J genes are TRBV15 and TRBJ1-5, with 9 bases fitting TRBD1. This CDR3 is CATSERTGDNQPQHF. The CDR3 DNA follows: TGTGCCACCAGCGAAAGGACAGGGGACAATCAGCCCCAGCATTTT.